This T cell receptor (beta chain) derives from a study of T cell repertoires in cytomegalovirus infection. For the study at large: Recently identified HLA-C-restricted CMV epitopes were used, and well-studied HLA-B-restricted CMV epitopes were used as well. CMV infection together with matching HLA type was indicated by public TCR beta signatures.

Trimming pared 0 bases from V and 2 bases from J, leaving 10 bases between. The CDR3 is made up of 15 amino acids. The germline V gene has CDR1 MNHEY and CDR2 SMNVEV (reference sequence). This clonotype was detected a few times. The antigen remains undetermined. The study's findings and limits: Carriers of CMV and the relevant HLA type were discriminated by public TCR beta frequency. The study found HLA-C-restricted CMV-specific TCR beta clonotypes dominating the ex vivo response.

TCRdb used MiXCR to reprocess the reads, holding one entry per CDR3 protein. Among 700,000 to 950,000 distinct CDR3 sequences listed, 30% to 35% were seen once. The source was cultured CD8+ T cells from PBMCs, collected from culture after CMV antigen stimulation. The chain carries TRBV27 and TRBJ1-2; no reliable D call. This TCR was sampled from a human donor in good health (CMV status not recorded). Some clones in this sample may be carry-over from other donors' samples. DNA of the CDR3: TGTGCCAGCAGTTTATCCCCTGTCTGGAACTATGGCTACACCTTC. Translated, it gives CASSLSPVWNYGYTF.